This is a list of T cell receptor beta chains from one sample in a study of PD-1 blockade in classical Hodgkin lymphoma. Sequencing was performed with immunoSEQ multiplex PCR; in TCRdb, only in-frame clones are kept and a portion is missing. The sample has some 70,000 clones; approximately 93% are singletons. The sequenced sample was peripheral blood mononuclear cells (PBMCs). Receptors were obtained from a human donor with classical Hodgkin lymphoma. CDR3s include the opening cysteine and the closing phenylalanine or tryptophan. The D gene is left open where the match is weak. Only part of the rows carry a size: once, few, many, or a class if the clone is expanded.

>TRBJ1-1|15|-|-|TRBV28
CASSLPTRGGRGAFF
TGTGCCAGCAGTTTACCTACCCGGGGGGGCCGAGGAGCTTTCTTT
>TRBJ2-3|18|TRBD2|-|TRBV9
CASSPEWGLAGESDTQYF
TGTGCCAGCAGCCCCGAATGGGGACTAGCGGGGGAATCAGATACGCAGTATTTT
>TRBJ1-5|12|-|-|TRBV6-6
CASSQGFEPQHF
TGTGCCAGCAGTCAGGGGTTTGAGCCCCAGCATTTT
>TRBJ1-5|13|TRBD1|once|TRBV7-8
CASGGTGDQPQHF
TGTGCCAGCGGCGGGACAGGGGATCAGCCCCAGCATTTT
>TRBJ2-1|17|TRBD2|-|TRBV5-4
CASSLGGDGRAYNEQFF
TGTGCCAGCAGCTTGGGTGGGGACGGGAGGGCATACAATGAGCAGTTCTTC
>TRBJ1-2|16|TRBD1|-|TRBV28
CASSVLSGGVIRGYTF
TGTGCCAGCAGTGTCCTCTCAGGGGGCGTCATCAGAGGCTACACCTTC
>TRBJ1-1|14|TRBD1|-|TRBV19
CASSTGTGFTEAFF
TGTGCCAGTAGTACAGGGACAGGGTTCACTGAAGCTTTCTTT
>TRBJ1-4|14|-|-|TRBV7-9
CASSKARVNEKLFF
TGTGCCAGCAGCAAGGCACGGGTTAATGAAAAACTGTTTTTT
>TRBJ1-1|13|-|-|TRBV5-1
CASSLNANTEAFF
TGCGCCAGCAGCTTGAACGCGAACACTGAAGCTTTCTTT
>TRBJ2-7|14|-|-|TRBV7-9
CASSLGPGSYEQYF
TGTGCCAGCAGCTTAGGGCCGGGCTCCTACGAGCAGTACTTC
>TRBJ2-7|14|TRBD2|-|TRBV9
CASSVAWEGYEQYF
TGTGCCAGCAGCGTAGCATGGGAGGGGTACGAGCAGTACTTC
>TRBJ2-2|13|TRBD1|-|TRBV29-1
CSVRTGGTGELFF
TGCAGCGTCCGGACAGGGGGCACCGGGGAGCTGTTTTTT
>TRBJ1-3|16|-|-|TRBV7-9
CASSSPRGRDGNTIYF
TGTGCCAGCAGCTCCCCCCGGGGCAGAGATGGAAACACCATATATTTT
>TRBJ1-6|15|TRBD1|-|TRBV6-5
CASSFPDRGGSPLHF
TGTGCCAGCAGTTTTCCTGACAGGGGTGGTTCACCCCTCCACTTT
>TRBJ1-5|12|-|-|TRBV28
CASSLVGQPQHF
TGTGCCAGCAGTCTTGTTGGTCAGCCCCAGCATTTT
>TRBJ1-3|15|TRBD1|-|TRBV9
CASSAGGASGNTIYF
TGTGCCAGCAGCGCAGGGGGCGCGTCCGGAAACACCATATATTTT
>TRBJ1-1|14|-|-|TRBV5-1
CASSAQTLNTEAFF
TGCGCCAGCAGCGCGCAGACCCTTAACACTGAAGCTTTCTTT
>TRBJ1-1|15|TRBD1|-|TRBV6-1
CASSEATGTITEAFF
TGTGCCAGCAGTGAAGCGACAGGGACAATTACTGAAGCTTTCTTT
>TRBJ1-6|15|-|once|TRBV6-6
CASSYFGGLDSPLHF
TGTGCCAGCAGTTACTTTGGGGGCTTGGATTCACCCCTCCACTTT
>TRBJ1-5|13|-|-|TRBV6-1
CASRGGPNQPQHF
TGTGCCAGCAGGGGGGGCCCGAATCAGCCCCAGCATTTT
>TRBJ1-2|13|TRBD1|-|TRBV7-2
CASRTTGGYGYTF
TGTGCCAGCAGAACGACAGGGGGCTATGGCTACACCTTC
>TRBJ2-5|17|-|-|TRBV9
CASSVAGSGPFGETQYF
TGTGCCAGCAGCGTAGCTGGCAGCGGGCCCTTCGGGGAGACCCAGTACTTC
>TRBJ2-7|15|TRBD2|-|TRBV7-2
CARGLTSGPSYEQYF
TGTGCCAGGGGATTAACTAGCGGGCCTTCCTACGAGCAGTACTTC
>TRBJ1-5|15|-|-|TRBV5-6
CASSLGLGGNQPQHF
TGTGCCAGCAGCTTGGGGCTCGGGGGCAATCAGCCCCAGCATTTT
>TRBJ2-5|15|TRBD2|-|TRBV7-6
CASSQPAGGRETQYF
TGTGCCAGCAGCCAGCCAGCGGGGGGGAGGGAGACCCAGTACTTC
>TRBJ2-1|17|TRBD2|once|TRBV5-6
CASSTGTTGGSYNEQFF
TGTGCCAGCAGCACTGGGACTACGGGAGGGTCCTACAATGAGCAGTTCTTC
>TRBJ2-3|16|TRBD2|-|TRBV5-1
CASSTPGLAGEDTQYF
TGCGCCAGCAGTACGCCGGGACTAGCGGGAGAAGATACGCAGTATTTT
>TRBJ2-7|12|-|-|TRBV28
CASSSFAYEQYF
TGTGCCAGCAGTTCCTTCGCCTACGAGCAGTACTTC
>TRBJ2-1|11|-|-|TRBV20-1
CSASPLNEQFF
TGCAGTGCTAGTCCGCTTAATGAGCAGTTCTTC
>TRBJ1-5|16|-|-|TRBV28
CASSFRLRGLGQPQHF
TGTGCCAGCAGTTTTCGACTCAGGGGCCTTGGTCAGCCCCAGCATTTT
>TRBJ2-5|14|-|-|TRBV7-9
CASSPGPLKETQYF
TGTGCCAGCAGCCCTGGGCCCCTTAAAGAGACCCAGTACTTC
>TRBJ2-6|16|-|-|TRBV9
CASSVVGGTGANVLTF
TGTGCCAGCAGCGTAGTAGGGGGGACTGGGGCCAACGTCCTGACTTTC
>TRBJ1-1|16|-|-|TRBV6-5
CASSYSLTRLNTEAFF
TGTGCCAGCAGTTACTCCCTGACGAGGCTGAACACTGAAGCTTTCTTT
>TRBJ1-2|15|-|-|TRBV19
CASKPSRAVNYGYTF
TGTGCCAGTAAACCAAGCAGGGCCGTTAACTATGGCTACACCTTC
>TRBJ1-1|11|-|-|TRBV19
CASRTNTEAFF
TGTGCCAGTAGGACCAACACTGAAGCTTTCTTT
>TRBJ2-1|15|TRBD2|-|TRBV10-3
CAIRDSGRAWGEQFF
TGTGCCATCAGAGATAGCGGGAGGGCCTGGGGGGAGCAGTTCTTC
>TRBJ2-7|9|-|-|TRBV6-1
CARIYEQYF
TGTGCCAGAATCTACGAGCAGTACTTC
>TRBJ2-5|13|-|-|TRBV5-1
CASSQGSRETQYF
TGCGCCAGCAGCCAGGGGTCGCGGGAGACCCAGTACTTC
>TRBJ2-1|15|TRBD1|once|TRBV19
CASSISDRGLNEQFF
TGTGCCAGTAGTATAAGTGACAGGGGGCTTAATGAGCAGTTCTTC
>TRBJ1-1|15|TRBD1|-|TRBV5-6
CASSRTTGGLTEAFF
TGTGCCAGCAGCAGAACGACAGGGGGGTTGACTGAAGCTTTCTTT
>TRBJ2-5|13|-|-|TRBV5-6
CASSLRPWETQYF
TGTGCCAGCAGCCTAAGACCCTGGGAGACCCAGTACTTC
>TRBJ1-6|14|-|few|TRBV5-1
CASTEGSYNSPLHF
TGCGCCAGCACCGAAGGCTCCTATAATTCACCCCTCCACTTT
>TRBJ2-1|13|-|-|TRBV7-3
CASSKGLYNEQFF
TGTGCCAGCAGCAAGGGGCTTTACAATGAGCAGTTCTTC
>TRBJ2-5|16|TRBD1|-|TRBV18
CASSRRTGFNQETQYF
TGTGCCAGCTCACGACGGACAGGGTTCAACCAAGAGACCCAGTACTTC